This T cell receptor (beta chain) was sequenced in a study of blood T cell repertoires in COVID-19. Study-level background: Collection of acute and convalescent COVID-19 samples took place in the United States, Italy and Spain. The analysed material was cDNA or gDNA that came from T cells, B-cell-depleted T cells, or PBMCs.

In the original processing: Counts of nucleated cells, estimated from reference gene primer amplification, were obtained. The method was immunoSEQ multiplex PCR; TCRdb's version includes in-frame clones alone and lacks a portion of them. That table is the source of V, J and clone size, and D and trimming were worked out from the DNA. This table has approximately 300,000 clones, around 90% appearing once. Looked up from germline, CDR1 is SQVTM and CDR2 is ANQGSEA. This CDR3 is 13 amino acids long. After removal of 6 bases from V and 10 bases from J, the junction contained 11 bases not matched to a gene.

Sequencing used peripheral blood. The chain has TRBV29-1 and TRBJ2-4, with 8 bases lining up with TRBD1. The receptor's source is a man between 18 and 35 years old with active or convalescent COVID-19. The CDR3 nucleotides read TGCAGCGTGCTACGATTGGACAGGGATATTCAGTACTTC. Translating it yields CSVLRLDRDIQYF.